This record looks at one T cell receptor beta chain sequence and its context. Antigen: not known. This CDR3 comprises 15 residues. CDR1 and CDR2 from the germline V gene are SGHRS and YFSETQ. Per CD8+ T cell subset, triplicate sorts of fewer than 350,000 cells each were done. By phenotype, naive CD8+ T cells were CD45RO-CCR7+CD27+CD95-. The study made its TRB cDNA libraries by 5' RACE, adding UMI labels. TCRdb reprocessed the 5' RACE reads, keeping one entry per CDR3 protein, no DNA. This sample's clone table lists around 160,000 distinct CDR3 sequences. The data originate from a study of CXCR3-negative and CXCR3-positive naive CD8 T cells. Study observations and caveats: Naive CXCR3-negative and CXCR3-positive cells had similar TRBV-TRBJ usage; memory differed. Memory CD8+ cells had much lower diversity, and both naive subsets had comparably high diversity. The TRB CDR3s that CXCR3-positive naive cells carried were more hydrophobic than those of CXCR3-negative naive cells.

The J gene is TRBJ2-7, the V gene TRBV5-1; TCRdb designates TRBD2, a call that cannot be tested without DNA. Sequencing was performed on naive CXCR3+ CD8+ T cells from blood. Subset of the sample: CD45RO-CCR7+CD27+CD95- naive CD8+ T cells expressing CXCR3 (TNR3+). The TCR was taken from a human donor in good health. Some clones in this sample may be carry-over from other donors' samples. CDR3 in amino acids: CASGEELGRTYEQYF.